The clone carrying this T cell receptor beta chain was counted between two and nine times. Its antigen remains unidentified. V lost 6 bases, J lost 3 bases, and 14 bases lay in between. Germline loops: CDR1 ENHRY, CDR2 SYGVKD. The CDR3 runs to 14 residues. Following an approximately ten-day culture, CD4+ T cells were purified. A half-volume exchange with IL-2 medium occurred on days 3 and 7. This sample is drawn from a study of vaccination effects on CD4 cells after COVID-19. Study-wide results and limits: Researchers reported few convalescent patients and no early post-infection timepoints in the study.

Sequencing used immunoSEQ multiplex PCR; TCRdb keeps in-frame clones, though not all of them. Counted here are some 23,000 clones, nearly 75% occurring once; the ten biggest clones make up approximately 11%. The rearrangement joins TRBV10-3 to TRBJ1-2; D is possibly TRBD1 (5 bases). The sequence was obtained from a human donor who received a COVID-19 vaccine. The source material was CD4+ T cells from PBMCs cultured without peptide, sampled before COVID-19 vaccination. CDR3 loop: CAISLEGEDYGYTF. The CDR3 DNA reads as TGTGCCATCAGCTTAGAAGGGGAGGACTATGGCTACACCTTC.